This TCR beta chain was recovered during a study of patients and donors after allogeneic stem cell transplantation. This clonotype was seen a handful of times. The CDR3 has 14 amino acids. Trimming removed 2 bases at V and 1 base at J, with 7 bases between. Germline CDR1 and CDR2: SGDLS and YYNGEE. TCRdb itself ran the RT-PCR reads through MiXCR, one entry per CDR3 protein. The sample shows 800,000 to 1,000,000 distinct CDR3 sequences, around 17% of them seen only once. This chain links TRBV9 with TRBJ1-3, with a tentative D call TRBD1 (6 bases). Sequencing was done on a sample of blood, either unsorted or a sorted T cell fraction (not recorded which). The source of this sequence is a human donor who was either an allogeneic HSCT recipient or a stem cell or donor lymphocyte infusion donor (not recorded which). It is not recorded whose cells these are; they may come from a transplant donor. The CDR3 DNA follows: TGTGCCAGCAGCGTCGGACAGTCTGGAAACACCATATATTTT. This sequence encodes CASSVGQSGNTIYF.